The present TCR beta chain was sequenced within a study of shared clonotypes between healthy human individuals. On this clone itself: Its target is not known.

Profiling relied on immunoSEQ multiplex PCR, and the TCRdb table lists in-frame clones only, not all of them. The sample yields around 1.4 million clones, approximately 98.5% seen once. Germline V gene lookup returns CDR1 SGHRS and CDR2 YFSETQ. V was trimmed by 5 bases and J by 6 bases, leaving 16 bases between them. This CDR3 is 14 amino acids long. Study findings and constraints: Deeper or shallower sequencing was expected to change how clonotypes are shared among donors.

The chain uses TRBV5-1 and TRBJ2-3; the D gene is possibly TRBD2 (6 bases). The source material was naive CD4+ T cells sorted from blood. Specified subset: CD45RA+ positively selected. The receptor was isolated from a man aged 25-45 years in good health. CDR3 sequence: CASSPTRFLDTQYF. The DNA for the CDR3 is TGCGCCAGCAGTCCGACTAGGTTTTTGGATACGCAGTATTTT.